Here is one T cell receptor beta chain with its context. What it recognizes is unknown. The CDR3 consists of 14 residues. The V gene lost 3 bases and the J gene lost 3 bases, with 12 bases spanning the gap. Germline V gene lookup returns CDR1 DFQATT and CDR2 SNEGSKA (reference sequence). Via MiXCR, TCRdb re-called the reads, giving one row per CDR3 protein. The sample records about 490,000 distinct CDR3 sequences, 11% being singletons. This record belongs to a study of T cell repertoires in cytomegalovirus infection. Study context: Public TCR beta signatures indicated both CMV infection and matching HLA type.

Broader study findings: Dominating the ex vivo response were HLA-C-restricted CMV-specific TCR beta clonotypes. Carriers of CMV and the relevant HLA type were discriminated by public TCR beta frequency.

The chain joins TRBV20-1 to TRBJ2-1, with D unclear. Sequencing used PBMCs. The TCR comes from a human donor in good health (CMV status not recorded). Some clones in this sample may be carry-over from other donors' samples. The CDR3: CSASRYYDYNEQFF. CDR3 nucleotides: TGCAGTGCTAGCAGGTACTACGACTACAATGAGCAGTTCTTC.